This TCR beta chain was captured by sequencing in a study of T-cell reconstitution after alpha-beta-depleted transplantation in children. This clonotype came up a few times. It was with unique molecular identifiers that the TCRbeta library was prepared. TCRdb independently ran MiXCR on the PCR reads; one entry per CDR3 protein. The profile shows over 550,000 distinct CDR3 sequences, roughly a tenth of them singletons. CDR3 length: 13 residues. Trimming took 3 bases from V and 12 from J, leaving 21 bases between them. Germline loops: CDR1 DFQATT, CDR2 SNEGSKA (reference sequence). The clonotype comes from a human donor who donated a stem cell graft to a child with acute myeloid leukemia. Source: PBMCs from the stem cell graft donor, taken from the stem cell graft. V is TRBV20-1 and J is TRBJ2-7; D uncertain. The CDR3: CSASLAGSMGLYF. The CDR3 DNA follows: TGCAGTGCTAGTTTGGCCGGGTCCATGGGTCTGTACTTC.